A single T cell receptor (beta chain) is shown here with its context. The sample comes from a study of T cell changes during pregnancy in multiple sclerosis. Produced via immunoSEQ multiplex PCR; TCRdb's table is partial and in-frame only. This table has tens of thousands of clones, 92% appearing once. This sequence originates from a female donor with multiple sclerosis, enrolled in a pregnancy study. The sample consisted of CD4+ T cells from peripheral blood mononuclear cells, taken in the second trimester of pregnancy.

The CDR3 here is CASSLDPGGGETQYF. CDR3 coding DNA: TGCGCCAGCAGCCTGGACCCCGGGGGTGGAGAGACCCAGTACTTC. The V and J genes are TRBV4-1 and TRBJ2-5, with a tentative D call TRBD2 (6 bases). The CDR3 has 15 residues. The germline V and J ends were trimmed by 4 bases and 4 bases, with 16 bases remaining between them. In germline, CDR1 is MGHRA, CDR2 YSYEKL.